A single sample is the source of the 18 T cell receptor beta chains below, sequenced in a study of control samples from healthy donors and cancer patients. Only in-frame clones appear in the TCRdb table, and some are missing; sequencing was by immunoSEQ multiplex PCR. Here the sample spans roughly 150,000 clones, 88% being singletons. The specimen was blood. The receptor source for this set is a young man in good health.

Written as DNA, the CDR3 is TGTGCCAGCAGCAGGGAACAGGGGGCCTCCTACAATGAGCAGTTCTTC. Translated: CASSREQGASYNEQFF. This chain links TRBV21-1 with TRBJ2-1; the D call TRBD1 from the table was never checked on the DNA. TRBV21-1 is a known pseudogene. The CDR3 covers 16 residues.

Note on this clone: An end of the junction differs from the germline gene, which may be a read error. The chain links TRBV7-7 to TRBJ2-5, with 8 bases lining up with TRBD1. Germline V lookup: CDR1 SSHAT, CDR2 FNYEAQ (reference sequence). The CDR3 runs 15 residues. CDR3 nucleotides: TGTGCTAGCAGCTTAGGGCGAACAGGGGGGGAGACCCAGTACTTC. It codes for CASSLGRTGGETQYF. The entire variable domain, with the rest obtained from reference TRBV7-7 and TRBJ2-5, is as follows: GAGVSQSPRYKVTKRGQDVTLRCDPISSHATLYWYQQALGQGPEFLTYFNYEAQPDKSGLPSDRFSAERPEGSISTLTIQRTEQRDSAMYRCASSLGRTGGETQYFGPGTRLLVL.

This clone appeared a single time. The sample contains more than one DNA sequence encoding this CDR3. The chain is built from TRBV18 and TRBJ2-7; D might be TRBD1 (6 bases). V lost 3 bases to trimming and J lost 2 bases, with 8 bases between them. CDR1 is KGHSH, CDR2 LQKENI, per germline. The CDR3 length is 13 residues. The chain's CDR3 is CASSPQGTYEQYF. CDR3 in DNA: TGTGCCAGCTCACCGCAGGGGACCTACGAGCAGTACTTC. Full variable domain (outside the CDR3, taken from reference TRBV18 and TRBJ2-7): NAGVMQNPRHLVRRRGQEARLRCSPMKGHSHVYWYRQLPEEGLKFMVYLQKENIIDESGMPKERFSAEFPKEGPSILRIQQVVRGDSAAYFCASSPQGTYEQYFGPGTRLTVT.

The V call is TRBV4-3, the J call TRBJ1-1, with TRBD1 identical over 7 bases. Germline CDR1 reads LGHNA; CDR2 reads YSLEER. The CDR3 is 15 amino acids. V dropped 1 base and J dropped 5; count of bases not matched to a gene: 7. The CDR3 here is CASSQVAGGYTEAFF. The CDR3 DNA reads as TGCGCCAGCAGCCAAGTCGCAGGGGGATATACTGAAGCTTTCTTT.

The chain has TRBV5-3 and TRBJ2-5, with 15 bases matching TRBD2. TRBV5-3 belongs to the ORF category, with a function that is uncertain. The CDR3 is 17 amino acids. J lost 5 bases, V lost 3 bases, and 8 bases had no gene match. In DNA, the CDR3 is TGTGCCAGAAGCTATCCGGGACTAGCGGGGGGAAGGGAGACCCAGTACTTC. Protein sequence: CARSYPGLAGGRETQYF.

The V call is TRBV28, the J call TRBJ1-1; 7 bases fit TRBD1. Germline V CDR1 and CDR2: MDHEN, SYDVKM. This CDR3 has 17 amino acids. With V trimmed by 3 bases and J by 1 base, 11 bases remained unmatched. CDR3 sequence reads: CASSFFGGGAGNTEAFF. The CDR3 DNA follows: TGTGCCAGCAGTTTCTTTGGAGGGGGCGCAGGGAACACTGAAGCTTTCTTT.

This chain connects TRBV5-4 to TRBJ2-7; TRBD1 matches 7 bases. This CDR3 has 15 residues. J was trimmed by 5 bases and V by 1 base; bases with no gene match: 9. Germline loops: CDR1 SGHNT, CDR2 YYREEE (reference sequence). CDR3 bases: TGTGCCAGCAGCTTGAAGGGCAGGGGGATTGACGAGCAGTACTTC. Amino acids: CASSLKGRGIDEQYF.

The rearrangement links TRBV5-6 to TRBJ2-3; D is undetermined. The CDR3 has 11 residues. V was cut by 3 bases and J by 6 bases, with 5 bases left in between. From germline, CDR1 is SGHDT and CDR2 YYEEEE. CDR3 nucleotides: TGTGCCAGCAGCTCGTGGGATACGCAGTATTTT. Its translation is CASSSWDTQYF.

The chain couples TRBV19 to TRBJ2-2; unclear D gene. In germline, CDR1 is LNHDA, CDR2 SQIVND (reference sequence). The length of the CDR3 is 13 residues. Trimming took 2 bases from V and 5 from J, leaving 6 bases between them. CDR3 loop: CASSIRLTGELFF. The CDR3 bases are TGTGCCAGTAGTATACGATTGACCGGGGAGCTGTTTTTT.

This sequence joins TRBV19 and TRBJ2-1; D perhaps matches TRBD1 (5 bases). The CDR3 spans 15 residues. Germline CDR1 and CDR2: LNHDA and SQIVND (reference sequence). Deletions cut 4 bases from V and 0 bases from J, with 10 bases between. CDR3 amino acids: CASSSQGHSYNEQFF. CDR3 in DNA: TGTGCCAGTAGTAGCCAGGGCCACTCCTACAATGAGCAGTTCTTC.

This chain links TRBV6-6 with TRBJ2-7; maybe TRBD2 (5 bases). V was shortened by 6 bases and J by 2 bases, with 14 bases between the two germline ends. This CDR3 region has 14 residues. Germline V gene sequence: CDR1 MNHNY, CDR2 SVGAGI (reference sequence). CDR3 sequence (DNA): TGTGCCAGCAGCACGATGGGAGTTCCCTACGAGCAGTACTTC. It is translated as CASSTMGVPYEQYF.

The chain carries TRBV6-5 and TRBJ1-6; a weak D match, TRBD1 (6 bases). This CDR3 is built from 14 residues. The ends were cut back, 6 bases at V and 8 bases at J, with 14 bases in the middle. Per the germline V gene, CDR1 is MNHEY and CDR2 is SVGAGI. The CDR3 region is CASRTGLGYSPLHF. CDR3 DNA: TGTGCCAGCAGGACAGGTCTAGGGTATTCACCCCTCCACTTT.

V gene TRBV6-6 combines with J gene TRBJ1-1; D is uncertain. Germline loops: CDR1 MNHNY, CDR2 SVGAGI (reference sequence). CDR3 size: 13 residues. V dropped 2 bases and J dropped 2 bases, with 6 bases sitting between them. The CDR3 sequence: CASSYAGNTEAFF. CDR3 DNA sequence: TGTGCCAGCAGTTACGCGGGAAACACTGAAGCTTTCTTT.

This clone was detected only once. The sample contains more than one DNA sequence encoding this CDR3. The chain links TRBV4-1 to TRBJ1-1; possible D gene TRBD1, 5 bases. The CDR3 is 13 amino acids. V lost 4 bases, J lost 1 base, and 7 bases lay in between. Germline V gene lookup returns CDR1 MGHRA and CDR2 YSYEKL. CDR3 bases: TGCGCCAGCAGCCCGGGGGGGAACACTGAAGCTTTCTTT. Translated: CASSPGGNTEAFF.

This clone occurred once. This chain connects TRBV9 to TRBJ1-2; D remains unclear. Trimming shortened V by 4 bases and J by 7 bases, and 17 bases separated the two germline ends. Germline CDR1 is SGDLS and CDR2 is YYNGEE. The length of the CDR3 is 14 residues. The CDR3 DNA sequence: TGTGCCAGCAGCCCAGCCCCCCGGGTCTCTGGCTACACCTTC. Amino acid sequence: CASSPAPRVSGYTF. Complete variable domain (other parts from reference TRBV9 and TRBJ1-2): DSGVTQTPKHLITATGQRVTLRCSPRSGDLSVYWYQQSLDQGLQFLIQYYNGEERAKGNILERFSAQQFPDLHSELNLSSLELGDSALYFCASSPAPRVSGYTFGSGTRLTVV.

The chain carries TRBV2 and TRBJ2-7, with TRBD1 as a possible D gene (6 bases). V was cut by 4 bases and J by 9 bases, with 10 bases left in between. CDR3 length: 11 amino acids. Germline loops: CDR1 SNHLY, CDR2 FYNNEI. The CDR3 DNA follows: TGTGCCAGCAGTGCACAGGGCTGGCAGTACTTC. It yields the protein CASSAQGWQYF.

The CDR3 sequence: CASSIDRVNNSPLHF. The CDR3, as DNA: TGTGCCAGTAGTATCGACAGGGTGAATAATTCACCCCTCCACTTT. The chain links TRBV19 to TRBJ1-6; 7 bases agree with TRBD1. The CDR3 contains 15 residues. CDR1 is LNHDA, CDR2 SQIVND, per germline (reference sequence). V shed 3 bases and J 5 bases; nucleotides not matched to a gene: 4.

This chain joins TRBV5-4 and TRBJ2-7, with D hard to call. The CDR3 spans 14 residues. Trimming removed 0 bases from V and 2 bases from J, with 9 bases in between. In germline, CDR1 is SGHNT, CDR2 YYREEE (reference sequence). CDR3 sequence (DNA): TGTGCCAGCAGCTTGGCCTCGGCGGCCTACGAGCAGTACTTC. Protein: CASSLASAAYEQYF.